Listed below are T cell receptor beta chains from one sample, sequenced in a study of blood T cell repertoires in COVID-19. TCRdb keeps only in-frame clones here, not all; method: immunoSEQ multiplex PCR. The sample lists 250,000 or so clones, just under 85% occurring once. The sample taken for sequencing was peripheral blood. All receptors derive from a middle-aged man with acute or convalescent COVID-19. Both conserved end residues are part of each CDR3. D genes are given only for firm matches. Size tells how often a clone was seen (once, few, many) or the class of an expanded clone, and some rows leave it out.

>TRBJ1-1|NA|NA|TRBV9
CASSAHSQGRHTEAFF
TGTGCCAGCAGCGCTCACTCCCAGGGGCGCCACACTGAAGCTTTCTTT
>TRBJ2-1|NA|TRBD2|TRBV9
CASSESGTSGSYEQFF
TGTGCCAGCAGCGAGTCCGGGACTAGCGGGAGCTATGAGCAGTTCTTC
>TRBJ1-3|NA|NA|TRBV6-5
CASSLDTISGNTIYF
TGTGCCAGCAGTTTGGACACAATCTCTGGAAACACCATATATTTT
>TRBJ1-1|NA|NA|TRBV5-1
CASTRAGDLNTEAFF
TGCGCCAGCACCCGGGCGGGGGACTTGAACACTGAAGCTTTCTTT
>TRBJ1-1|NA|NA|TRBV5-1
CASSLGGFPTEAFF
TGCGCCAGCAGCTTGGGCGGATTTCCCACTGAAGCTTTCTTT
>TRBJ1-2|NA|NA|TRBV30
CAWERRRYGYTF
TGTGCCTGGGAGCGGCGTAGATATGGCTACACCTTC
>TRBJ2-3|NA|TRBD2|TRBV27
CASCGRSTDTQYF
TGTGCCAGCTGCGGGAGGAGCACAGATACGCAGTATTTT
>TRBJ2-1|NA|TRBD2|TRBV4-1
CASSQPTSGSYNEQFF
TGCGCCAGCAGCCAGCCGACTAGCGGCTCCTACAATGAGCAGTTCTTC
>TRBJ1-5|NA|NA|TRBV27
CASRSGQINQPQHF
TGTGCCAGCAGATCCGGACAGATCAATCAGCCCCAGCATTTT
>TRBJ1-2|NA|NA|TRBV12-3/TRBV12-4
CASSLNGYTF
TGTGCCAGCAGCCTAAATGGCTACACCTTC
>TRBJ2-5|once|NA|TRBV20-1
CSAILQETQYF
TGCAGTGCTATTCTTCAAGAGACCCAGTACTTC
>TRBJ2-1|few|NA|TRBV6-4
CASSDSFTGRWNYNEQFF
TGTGCCAGCAGTGACTCGTTCACAGGACGTTGGAACTACAATGAGCAGTTCTTC
>TRBJ2-7|NA|NA|TRBV9
CGSYYEQYF
TGTGGCAGCTACTACGAGCAGTACTTC
>TRBJ1-1|NA|NA|TRBV28
CASSLAQEAFF
TGTGCCAGCAGTTTAGCACAAGAAGCTTTCTTT
>TRBJ2-5|NA|TRBD1|TRBV5-5
CASSSGQGGRETQYF
TGTGCCAGCAGTTCGGGACAGGGGGGAAGAGAGACCCAGTACTTC
>TRBJ1-3|few|NA|TRBV30
CAWRSGGAGNTIYF
TGTGCCTGGAGGTCGGGGGGGGCTGGAAACACCATATATTTT
>TRBJ2-7|NA|TRBD1|TRBV24-1
CATAGTGDSYEQYF
TGTGCCACCGCCGGGACAGGGGATTCCTACGAGCAGTACTTC
>TRBJ1-3|NA|NA|TRBV5-6
CASSHRRLHGNTIYF
TGTGCCAGCAGCCACAGACGCTTGCATGGAAACACCATATATTTT
>TRBJ1-3|NA|NA|TRBV19
CASTTGENTIYF
TGTGCCAGTACCACGGGGGAGAACACCATATATTTT
>TRBJ2-7|NA|TRBD1|TRBV10-3
CAIKPGQGTYEQYF
TGTGCCATCAAACCGGGACAGGGGACCTACGAGCAGTACTTC
>TRBJ1-6|few|TRBD1|TRBV5-1
CASSNTGGSYNSPLHF
TGCGCCAGCAGCAATACAGGGGGCTCCTATAATTCACCCCTCCACTTT
>TRBJ2-2|NA|NA|TRBV6-4
CASSAVAETNTGELFF
TGTGCCAGCAGTGCGGTAGCGGAAACGAACACCGGGGAGCTGTTTTTT
>TRBJ2-3|NA|TRBD2|TRBV5-8
CASSPTSATDTQYF
TGTGCCAGCAGCCCGACTAGCGCCACAGATACGCAGTATTTT
>TRBJ2-2|NA|NA|TRBV3-1/TRBV3-2
CASSQLFEAGSGELFF
TGTGCCAGCAGTCAATTATTTGAGGCGGGTAGTGGGGAGCTGTTTTTT
>TRBJ1-5|NA|NA|TRBV12-3/TRBV12-4
CASSTGSDRAQHF
TGTGCCAGCAGCACAGGGTCGGATAGGGCCCAGCATTTT
>TRBJ2-7|NA|NA|TRBV2
CASSERNYEQYF
TGTGCCAGCAGTGAGCGGAATTACGAGCAGTACTTC
>TRBJ1-1|once|TRBD1|TRBV5-1
CASSSGTGGEAFF
TGCGCCAGCAGCTCCGGGACAGGGGGAGAAGCTTTCTTT
>TRBJ1-2|NA|NA|TRBV27
CASKRQPNYGYTF
TGTGCCAGCAAACGACAGCCAAACTATGGCTACACCTTC
>TRBJ1-1|NA|TRBD1|TRBV2
CASNVAGGGTEAFF
TGTGCCAGCAACGTGGCAGGGGGAGGCACTGAAGCTTTCTTT
>TRBJ1-1|once|NA|TRBV12-3/TRBV12-4
CASSPRQSEAFF
TGTGCCAGCAGCCCTAGACAGTCTGAAGCTTTCTTT
>TRBJ1-1|NA|NA|TRBV7-9
CASSPPGQVLNEAFF
TGTGCCAGCAGCCCTCCTGGGCAGGTACTTAATGAAGCTTTCTTT
>TRBJ1-6|NA|NA|TRBV6-5
CASSYERLNSPLHF
TGTGCCAGCAGTTACGAACGGTTGAATTCACCCCTCCACTTT
>TRBJ2-7|NA|NA|TRBV9
CASSETSGTTYEQYF
TGTGCCAGCAGCGAAACTTCCGGGACAACCTACGAGCAGTACTTC
>TRBJ2-7|once|TRBD2|TRBV15
CATSRENGGNYEQYF
TGTGCCACCAGCAGAGAGAACGGGGGGAACTACGAGCAGTACTTC
>TRBJ1-1|NA|NA|TRBV11-2
CASSLDRQVYEAFF
TGTGCCAGCAGCTTAGATCGACAGGTGTATGAAGCTTTCTTT
>TRBJ2-7|NA|TRBD2|TRBV5-1
CASSPRLLAESYEQYF
TGCGCCAGCAGCCCCCGATTGCTAGCGGAATCCTACGAGCAGTACTTC
>TRBJ2-4|NA|NA|TRBV21-1
CASSKVIGREGPKNIQYF
TGTGCCAGCAGCAAAGTTATCGGGCGGGAGGGACCCAAAAACATTCAGTACTTC
>TRBJ1-2|NA|TRBD1|TRBV6-5
CASSPGRTGEGYTF
TGTGCCAGCAGTCCCGGCCGGACAGGAGAAGGCTACACCTTC
>TRBJ2-3|NA|TRBD1|TRBV7-3
CASSPGTGSWDTQYF
TGTGCCAGCAGCCCCGGGACAGGGTCATGGGATACGCAGTATTTT
>TRBJ2-1|NA|TRBD2|TRBV29-1
CSARGSAGLMREQFF
TGCAGCGCTCGAGGGTCAGCGGGGTTGATGAGAGAGCAGTTCTTC
>TRBJ2-7|few|NA|TRBV10-3
CAISERENLNEQYF
TGTGCCATCAGTGAGCGGGAAAACTTGAACGAGCAGTACTTC
>TRBJ2-3|NA|NA|TRBV14
CASSQGRGTQYF
TGTGCCAGCAGCCAAGGGAGGGGTACGCAGTATTTT
>TRBJ2-5|NA|NA|TRBV18
CASSPEATRETQYF
TGTGCCAGCTCACCAGAGGCGACCAGAGAGACCCAGTACTTC
>TRBJ1-5|NA|NA|TRBV19
CASSPTASGGQPQHF
TGTGCCAGTAGTCCGACGGCGTCAGGAGGTCAGCCCCAGCATTTT
>TRBJ2-7|once|NA|TRBV5-1
CASSLEQGAPEQYF
TGCGCCAGCAGCTTGGAGCAGGGTGCCCCCGAGCAGTACTTC
>TRBJ2-3|NA|NA|TRBV30
CAWGGSTDTQYF
TGTGCCTGGGGCGGGAGCACAGATACGCAGTATTTT
>TRBJ1-1|NA|NA|TRBV5-1
CASSWQGVGTEAFF
TGCGCCAGCAGCTGGCAGGGTGTCGGCACTGAAGCTTTCTTT
>TRBJ1-1|few|NA|TRBV6-2/TRBV6-3
CASSYPKLEAFF
TGTGCCAGCAGTTACCCGAAGCTTGAAGCTTTCTTT
>TRBJ2-1|NA|TRBD2|TRBV6-2/TRBV6-3
CASSYSSGSSYNEQFF
TGTGCCAGCAGCTACTCTAGCGGGAGCTCCTACAATGAGCAGTTCTTC
>TRBJ1-4|NA|TRBD1|TRBV6-6
CASSIGQGVREKLFF
TGTGCCAGCAGTATTGGACAGGGAGTACGTGAAAAACTGTTTTTT
>TRBJ1-4|NA|NA|TRBV13
CASSLQEGRNEKLFF
TGTGCCAGCAGCTTACAGGAGGGACGGAACGAAAAACTGTTTTTT
>TRBJ1-4|NA|NA|TRBV19
CASSRVREDEKLFF
TGTGCCAGTAGCAGAGTCAGGGAGGATGAAAAACTGTTTTTT
>TRBJ2-2|NA|TRBD1|TRBV5-8
CASSHRDRETGELFF
TGTGCCAGCAGCCACCGGGACAGGGAGACCGGGGAGCTGTTTTTT
>TRBJ1-6|NA|NA|TRBV7-3
CASSVTGFLNSPLHF
TGTGCCAGCAGCGTTACAGGGTTCTTGAATTCACCCCTCCACTTT